This section outlines one T cell receptor beta chain sequence together with its context. Germline V gene data show CDR1 as SEHNR and CDR2 as FQNEAQ (reference sequence). Deletions cut 1 base from V and 5 bases from J, with 15 bases between. The CDR3 totals 15 residues. The table came from immunoSEQ multiplex PCR; TCRdb's copy has only in-frame clones and leaves some out. Altogether about 44,000 clones are present, over 85% being singletons, with the ten largest covering approximately 2.1%. The sample belongs to a study of cytomegalovirus exposure and HLA in healthy donors. The sequence was collected from a woman younger than 35 in good health and CMV-seronegative. The sequenced sample was PBMCs. This chain connects TRBV7-9 to TRBJ2-7, with D perhaps TRBD2 (6 bases). The CDR3 coding sequence is TGTGCCAGCAGCTTAGTTTCCCCGGGGGTCGACGAGCAGTACTTC. Its translation: CASSLVSPGVDEQYF.